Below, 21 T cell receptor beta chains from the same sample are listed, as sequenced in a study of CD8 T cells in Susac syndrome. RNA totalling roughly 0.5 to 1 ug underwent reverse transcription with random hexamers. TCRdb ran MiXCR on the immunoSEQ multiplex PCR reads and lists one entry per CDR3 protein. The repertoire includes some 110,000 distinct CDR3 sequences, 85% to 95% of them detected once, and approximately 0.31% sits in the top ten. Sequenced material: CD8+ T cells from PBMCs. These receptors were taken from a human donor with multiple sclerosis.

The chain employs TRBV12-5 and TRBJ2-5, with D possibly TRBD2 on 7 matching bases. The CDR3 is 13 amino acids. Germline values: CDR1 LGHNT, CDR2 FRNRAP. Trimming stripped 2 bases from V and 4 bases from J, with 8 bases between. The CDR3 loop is CASGLRGGETQYF. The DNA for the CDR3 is TGTGCTAGTGGTTTGAGGGGGGGAGAGACCCAGTACTTC.

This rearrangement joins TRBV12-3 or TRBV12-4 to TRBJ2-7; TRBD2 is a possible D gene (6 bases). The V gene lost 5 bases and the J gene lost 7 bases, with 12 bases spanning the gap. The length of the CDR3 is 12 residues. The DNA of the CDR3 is TGTGCCAGCAGTGAGCGGGTGGGGGAGCAGTACTTC. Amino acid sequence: CASSERVGEQYF.

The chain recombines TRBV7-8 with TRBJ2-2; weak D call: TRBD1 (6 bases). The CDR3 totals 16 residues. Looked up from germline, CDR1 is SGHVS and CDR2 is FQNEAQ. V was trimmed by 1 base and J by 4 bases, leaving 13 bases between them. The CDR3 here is CASSLVSGALTGELFF. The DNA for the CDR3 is TGTGCCAGCAGCTTAGTTTCAGGGGCCCTCACCGGGGAGCTGTTTTTT.

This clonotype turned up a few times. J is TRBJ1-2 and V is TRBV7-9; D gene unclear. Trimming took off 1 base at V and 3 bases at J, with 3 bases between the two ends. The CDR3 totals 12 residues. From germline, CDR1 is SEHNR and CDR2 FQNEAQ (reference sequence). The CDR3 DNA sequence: TGTGCCAGCAGCTTAGTCTACTATGGCTACACCTTC. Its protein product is CASSLVYYGYTF.

CDR3 region: CASSQDRISGSITGELFF. Here the CDR3 DNA reads TGTGCCAGCAGCCAAGATCGGATTAGCGGGAGTATCACCGGGGAGCTGTTTTTT. V and J are TRBV3-1 and TRBJ2-2; 9 positions agree with TRBD2. The CDR3 extends over 18 amino acids. V lost 0 bases and J lost 4; bases outside the gene matches: 9. Germline-derived CDR1 and CDR2 are LGHDT and YNNKEL (reference sequence).

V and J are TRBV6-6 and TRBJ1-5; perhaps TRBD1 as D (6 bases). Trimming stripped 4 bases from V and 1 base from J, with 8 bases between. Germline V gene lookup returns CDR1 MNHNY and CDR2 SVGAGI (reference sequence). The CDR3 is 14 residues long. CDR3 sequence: CASSSDSSNQPQHF. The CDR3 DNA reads TGTGCCAGCAGTTCGGACAGCAGCAATCAGCCCCAGCATTTT.

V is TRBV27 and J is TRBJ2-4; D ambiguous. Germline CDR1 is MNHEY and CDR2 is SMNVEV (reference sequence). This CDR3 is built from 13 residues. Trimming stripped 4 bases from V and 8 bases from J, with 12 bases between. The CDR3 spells CASSWKQRDIQYF. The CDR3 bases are TGTGCCAGCAGTTGGAAACAACGGGACATTCAGTACTTC.

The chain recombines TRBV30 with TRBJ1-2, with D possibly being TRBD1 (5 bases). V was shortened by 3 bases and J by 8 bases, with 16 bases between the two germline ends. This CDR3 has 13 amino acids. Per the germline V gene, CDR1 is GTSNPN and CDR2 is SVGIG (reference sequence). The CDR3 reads CAWRIPGVGGYTF. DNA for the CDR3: TGTGCCTGGAGGATCCCGGGGGTCGGCGGCTACACCTTC.

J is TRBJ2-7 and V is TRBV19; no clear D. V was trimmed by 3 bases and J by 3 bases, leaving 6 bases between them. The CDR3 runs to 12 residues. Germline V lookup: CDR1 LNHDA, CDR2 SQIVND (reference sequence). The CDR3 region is CASSINSYEQYF. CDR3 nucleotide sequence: TGTGCCAGTAGTATCAACAGCTACGAGCAGTACTTC.

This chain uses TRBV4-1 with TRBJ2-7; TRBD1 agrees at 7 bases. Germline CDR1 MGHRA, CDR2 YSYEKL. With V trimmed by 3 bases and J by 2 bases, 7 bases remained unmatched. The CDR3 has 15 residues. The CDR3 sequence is CASSQATGTAYEQYF. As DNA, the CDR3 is TGCGCCAGCAGCCAGGCTACAGGGACAGCCTACGAGCAGTACTTC.

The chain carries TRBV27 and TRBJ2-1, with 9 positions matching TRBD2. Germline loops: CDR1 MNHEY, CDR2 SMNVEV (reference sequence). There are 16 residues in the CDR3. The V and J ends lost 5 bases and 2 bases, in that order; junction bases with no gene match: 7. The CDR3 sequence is CASSRGRGGPYNEQFF. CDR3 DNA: TGTGCCAGCAGTCGCGGGAGGGGCGGACCCTACAATGAGCAGTTCTTC.

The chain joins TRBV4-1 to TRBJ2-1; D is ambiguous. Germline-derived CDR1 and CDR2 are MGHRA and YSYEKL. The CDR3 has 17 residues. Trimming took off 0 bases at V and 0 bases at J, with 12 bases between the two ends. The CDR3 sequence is CASSQEGLESSYNEQFF. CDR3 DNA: TGCGCCAGCAGCCAAGAGGGCCTGGAGAGCTCCTACAATGAGCAGTTCTTC.

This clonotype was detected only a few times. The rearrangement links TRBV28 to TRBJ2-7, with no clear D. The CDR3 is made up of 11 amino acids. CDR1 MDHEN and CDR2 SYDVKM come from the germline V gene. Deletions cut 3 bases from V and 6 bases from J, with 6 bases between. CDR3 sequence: CASSLRSEQYF. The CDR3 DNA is TGTGCCAGCAGTTTGAGGTCCGAGCAGTACTTC.

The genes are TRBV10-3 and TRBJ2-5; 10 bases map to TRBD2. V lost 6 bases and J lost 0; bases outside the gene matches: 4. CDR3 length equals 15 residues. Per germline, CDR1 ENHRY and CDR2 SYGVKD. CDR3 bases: TGTGCCATCAGCCCTAGCGGGGGCGACCAAGAGACCCAGTACTTC. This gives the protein CAISPSGGDQETQYF.

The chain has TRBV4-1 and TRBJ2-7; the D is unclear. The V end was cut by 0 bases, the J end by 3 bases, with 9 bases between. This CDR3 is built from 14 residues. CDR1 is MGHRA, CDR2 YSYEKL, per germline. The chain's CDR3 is CASSQEFSGYEQYF. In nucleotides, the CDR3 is TGCGCCAGCAGCCAAGAGTTCTCGGGCTACGAGCAGTACTTC.

CDR3 sequence reads: CASSYPRGQETQYF. DNA for the CDR3: TGTGCCAGCAGCTACCCGCGGGGACAAGAGACCCAGTACTTC. The V and J genes are TRBV7-9 and TRBJ2-5; D might be TRBD2 (6 bases). The CDR3 is 14 amino acids. Trimming took 4 bases from V and 2 from J, leaving 11 bases between them. Germline V gene data show CDR1 as SEHNR and CDR2 as FQNEAQ (reference sequence).

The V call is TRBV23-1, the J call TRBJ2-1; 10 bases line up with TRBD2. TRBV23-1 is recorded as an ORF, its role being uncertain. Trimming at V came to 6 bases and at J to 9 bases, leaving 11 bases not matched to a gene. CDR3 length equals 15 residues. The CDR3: CASSPWVAGGGEQFF. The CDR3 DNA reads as TGCGCCAGCAGCCCTTGGGTAGCGGGAGGAGGTGAGCAGTTCTTC.

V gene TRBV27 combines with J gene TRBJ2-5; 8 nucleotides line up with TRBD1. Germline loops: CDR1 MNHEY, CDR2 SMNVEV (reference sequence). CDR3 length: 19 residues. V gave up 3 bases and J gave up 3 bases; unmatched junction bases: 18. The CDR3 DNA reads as TGTGCCAGCAGTTTTTGGCCATCCAAGGGTGGGGGACAGGAAGAGACCCAGTACTTC. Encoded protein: CASSFWPSKGGGQEETQYF.

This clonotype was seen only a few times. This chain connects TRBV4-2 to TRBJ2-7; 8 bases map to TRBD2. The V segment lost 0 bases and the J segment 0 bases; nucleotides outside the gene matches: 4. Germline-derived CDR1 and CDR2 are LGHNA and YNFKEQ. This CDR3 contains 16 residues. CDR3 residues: CASSQDLAGSSYEQYV. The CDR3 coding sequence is TGTGCCAGCAGCCAAGACCTAGCGGGCAGCTCCTACGAGCAGTACGTC.

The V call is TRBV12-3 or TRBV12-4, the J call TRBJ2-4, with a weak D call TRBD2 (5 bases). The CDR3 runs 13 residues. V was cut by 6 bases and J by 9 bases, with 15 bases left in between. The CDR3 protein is CASSPAHRGIQYF. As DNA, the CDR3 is TGTGCCAGCAGCCCGGCTCATCGGGGCATTCAGTACTTC.

CDR3 region: CSATRRDQETQYF. The CDR3 nucleotides read TGCAGTGCTACCCGGAGGGATCAAGAGACCCAGTACTTC. The rearrangement uses TRBV20-1 and TRBJ2-5; D possibly corresponds to TRBD2 (6 bases). Trimming stripped 4 bases from V and 2 bases from J, with 11 bases between. The CDR3 contains 13 residues. The germline gives CDR1 DFQATT, CDR2 SNEGSKA (reference sequence).